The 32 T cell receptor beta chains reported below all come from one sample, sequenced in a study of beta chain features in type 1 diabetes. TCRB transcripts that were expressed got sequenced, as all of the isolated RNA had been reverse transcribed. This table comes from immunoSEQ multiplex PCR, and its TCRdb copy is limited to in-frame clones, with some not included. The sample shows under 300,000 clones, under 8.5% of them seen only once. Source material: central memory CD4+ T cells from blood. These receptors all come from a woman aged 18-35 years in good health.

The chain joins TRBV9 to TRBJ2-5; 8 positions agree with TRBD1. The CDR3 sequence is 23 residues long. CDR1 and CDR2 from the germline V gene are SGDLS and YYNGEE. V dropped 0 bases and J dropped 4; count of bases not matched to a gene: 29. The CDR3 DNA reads TGTGCCAGCAGCGTAGCTCAGGGGTTCTTTAGGACAGGGAGTATTATGTTCGGAGAGACCCAGTACTTC. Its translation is CASSVAQGFFRTGSIMFGETQYF.

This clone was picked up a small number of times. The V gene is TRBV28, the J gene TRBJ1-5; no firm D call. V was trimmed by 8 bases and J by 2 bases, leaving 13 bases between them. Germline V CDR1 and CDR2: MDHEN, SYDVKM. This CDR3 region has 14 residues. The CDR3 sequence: CASDRIQGNQPQHF. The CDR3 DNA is TGTGCCAGCGATCGGATTCAGGGCAATCAGCCCCAGCATTTT.

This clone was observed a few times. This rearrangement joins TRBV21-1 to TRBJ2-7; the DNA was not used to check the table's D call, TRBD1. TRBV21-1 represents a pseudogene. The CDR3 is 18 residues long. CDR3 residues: CARNPHSGTGPTTYEQYV. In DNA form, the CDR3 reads TGTGCCAGGAATCCTCACTCCGGGACAGGGCCCACCACCTACGAGCAGTACGTC.

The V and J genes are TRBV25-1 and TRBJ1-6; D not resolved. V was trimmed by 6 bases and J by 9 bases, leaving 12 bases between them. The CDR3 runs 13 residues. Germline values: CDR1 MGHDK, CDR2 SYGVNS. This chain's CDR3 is CASSKEGFSPLHF. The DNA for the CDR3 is TGTGCCAGCAGCAAAGAAGGATTTTCACCCCTCCACTTT.

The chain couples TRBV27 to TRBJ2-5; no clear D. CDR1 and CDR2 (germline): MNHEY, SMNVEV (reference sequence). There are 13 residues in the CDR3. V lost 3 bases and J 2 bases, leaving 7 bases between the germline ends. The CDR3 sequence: CASSLNGQETQYF. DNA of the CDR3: TGTGCCAGCAGTTTGAATGGGCAAGAGACCCAGTACTTC.

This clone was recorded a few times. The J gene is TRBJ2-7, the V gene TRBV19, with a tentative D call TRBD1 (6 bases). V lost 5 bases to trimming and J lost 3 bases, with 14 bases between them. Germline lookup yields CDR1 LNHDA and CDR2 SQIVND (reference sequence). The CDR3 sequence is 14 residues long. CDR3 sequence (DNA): TGTGCCAGTAGTGAACAGGGTCGAGACTACGAGCAGTACTTC. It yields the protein CASSEQGRDYEQYF.

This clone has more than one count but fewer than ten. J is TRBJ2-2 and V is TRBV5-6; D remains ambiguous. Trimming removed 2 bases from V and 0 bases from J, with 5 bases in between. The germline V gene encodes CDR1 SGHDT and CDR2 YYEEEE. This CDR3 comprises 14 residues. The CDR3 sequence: CASSFRTNTGELFF. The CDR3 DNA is TGTGCCAGCAGCTTTAGAACGAACACCGGGGAGCTGTTTTTT. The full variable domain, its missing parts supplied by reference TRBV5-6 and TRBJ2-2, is DAGVTQSPTHLIKTRGQQVTLRCSPKSGHDTVSWYQQALGQGPQFIFQYYEEEERQRGNFPDRFSGHQFPNYSSELNVNALLLGDSALYLCASSFRTNTGELFFGEGSRLTVL.

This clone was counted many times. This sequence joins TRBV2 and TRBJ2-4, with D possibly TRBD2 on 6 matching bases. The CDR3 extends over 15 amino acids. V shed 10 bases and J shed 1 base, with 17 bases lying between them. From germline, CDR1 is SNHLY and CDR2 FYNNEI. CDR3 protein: CAIDGRGAAKNIQYF. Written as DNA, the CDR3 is TGTGCCATCGATGGGCGGGGTGCGGCCAAAAACATTCAGTACTTC.

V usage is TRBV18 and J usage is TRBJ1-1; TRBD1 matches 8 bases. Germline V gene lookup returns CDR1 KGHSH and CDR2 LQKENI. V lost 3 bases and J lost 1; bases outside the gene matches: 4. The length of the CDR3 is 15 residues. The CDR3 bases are TGTGCCAGCTCACCCGGGACAGGCCAGAACACTGAAGCTTTCTTT. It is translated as CASSPGTGQNTEAFF.

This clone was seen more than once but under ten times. CDR3 protein: CASSLSSQLNEQFF. The CDR3 DNA reads TGTGCCAGCAGCTTAAGTTCACAATTGAATGAGCAGTTCTTC. This chain uses TRBV7-3 with TRBJ2-1; D ambiguous. V was clipped by 1 base and J by 7 bases, with 11 bases between them. The CDR3 consists of 14 residues. In germline, CDR1 is SGHTA, CDR2 FQGTGA.

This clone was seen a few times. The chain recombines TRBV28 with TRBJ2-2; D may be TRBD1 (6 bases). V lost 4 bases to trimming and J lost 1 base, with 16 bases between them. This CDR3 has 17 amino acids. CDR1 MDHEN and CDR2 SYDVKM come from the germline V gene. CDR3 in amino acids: CASSSYPGTRNTGELFF. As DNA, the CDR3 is TGTGCCAGCAGTTCCTATCCCGGGACACGGAACACCGGGGAGCTGTTTTTT.

Here the CDR3 DNA reads TGCGCCAGCAGCCGGGGGAGAGCGTCGAACACCGGGGAGCTGTTTTTT. This gives the protein CASSRGRASNTGELFF. The genes are TRBV4-1 and TRBJ2-2; either TRBD1 or TRBD2 may fit D (5 bases each). The V end lost 4 bases, the J end lost 0 bases, and 12 bases lay between the germline ends. Germline CDR1 MGHRA, CDR2 YSYEKL. The CDR3 contains 16 residues.

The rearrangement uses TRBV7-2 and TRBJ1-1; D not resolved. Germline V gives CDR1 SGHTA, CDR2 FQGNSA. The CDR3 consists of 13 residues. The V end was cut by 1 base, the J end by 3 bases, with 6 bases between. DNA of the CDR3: TGTGCCAGCAGCTTAGGGTTTCACACTGAAGCTTTCTTT. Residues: CASSLGFHTEAFF.

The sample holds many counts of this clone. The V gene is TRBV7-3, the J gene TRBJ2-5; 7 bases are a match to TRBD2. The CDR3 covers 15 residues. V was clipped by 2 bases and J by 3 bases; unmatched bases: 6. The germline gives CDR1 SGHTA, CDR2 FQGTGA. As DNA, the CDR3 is TGTGCCAGCAGCTTATCGGGGCTAGCGGAAGAGACCCAGTACTTC. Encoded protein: CASSLSGLAEETQYF.

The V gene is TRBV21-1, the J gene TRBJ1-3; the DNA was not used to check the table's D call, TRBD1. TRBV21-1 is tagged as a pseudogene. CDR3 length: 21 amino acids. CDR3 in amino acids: CASSKPRTTLRTGSAGNTIYF. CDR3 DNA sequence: TGTGCCAGCAGCAAGCCACGCACCACTCTTAGGACAGGGAGCGCTGGAAACACCATATATTTT.

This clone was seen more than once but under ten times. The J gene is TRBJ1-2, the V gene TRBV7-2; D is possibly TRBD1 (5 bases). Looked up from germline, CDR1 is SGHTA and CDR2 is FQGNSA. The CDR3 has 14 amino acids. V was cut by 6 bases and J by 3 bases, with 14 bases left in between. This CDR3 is CASRDPRGDYGYTF. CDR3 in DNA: TGTGCCAGCAGGGACCCGCGAGGGGACTATGGCTACACCTTC.

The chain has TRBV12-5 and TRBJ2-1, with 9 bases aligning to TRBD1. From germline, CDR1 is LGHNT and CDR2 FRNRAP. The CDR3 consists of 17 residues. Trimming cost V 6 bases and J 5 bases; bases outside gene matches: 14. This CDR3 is CASGPMLTGGADNEQFF. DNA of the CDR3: TGTGCTAGTGGGCCCATGCTAACAGGGGGCGCGGACAATGAGCAGTTCTTC.

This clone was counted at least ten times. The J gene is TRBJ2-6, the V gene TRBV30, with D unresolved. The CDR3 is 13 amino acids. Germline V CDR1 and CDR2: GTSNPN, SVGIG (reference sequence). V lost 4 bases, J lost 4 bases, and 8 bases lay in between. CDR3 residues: CAWNLAGANVLTF. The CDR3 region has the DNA TGTGCCTGGAACCTGGCGGGGGCCAACGTCCTGACTTTC. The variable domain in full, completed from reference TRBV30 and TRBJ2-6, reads SQTIHQWPATLVQPVGSPLSLECTVEGTSNPNLYWYRQAAGRGLQLLFYSVGIGQISSEVPQNLSASRPQDRQFILSSKKLLLSDSGFYLCAWNLAGANVLTFGAGSRLTVL.

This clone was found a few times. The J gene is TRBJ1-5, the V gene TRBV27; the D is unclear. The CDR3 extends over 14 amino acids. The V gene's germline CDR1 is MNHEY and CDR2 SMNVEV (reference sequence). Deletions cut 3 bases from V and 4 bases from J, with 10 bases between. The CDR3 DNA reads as TGTGCCAGCAGTTTGGAATCTGGGAATCAGCCCCAGCATTTT. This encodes CASSLESGNQPQHF.

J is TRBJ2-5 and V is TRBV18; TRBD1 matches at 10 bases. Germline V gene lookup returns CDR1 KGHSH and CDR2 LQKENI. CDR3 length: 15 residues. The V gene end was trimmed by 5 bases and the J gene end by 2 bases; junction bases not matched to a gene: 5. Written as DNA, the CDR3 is TGTGCCAGCTCAACGGGACAGGGGCTTCAAGAGACCCAGTACTTC. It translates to CASSTGQGLQETQYF.

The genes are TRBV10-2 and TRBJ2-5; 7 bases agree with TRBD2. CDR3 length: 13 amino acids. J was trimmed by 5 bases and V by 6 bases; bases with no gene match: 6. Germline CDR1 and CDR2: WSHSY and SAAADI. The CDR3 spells CASRAGATETQYF. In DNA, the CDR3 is TGCGCCAGCAGGGCGGGAGCCACGGAGACCCAGTACTTC.

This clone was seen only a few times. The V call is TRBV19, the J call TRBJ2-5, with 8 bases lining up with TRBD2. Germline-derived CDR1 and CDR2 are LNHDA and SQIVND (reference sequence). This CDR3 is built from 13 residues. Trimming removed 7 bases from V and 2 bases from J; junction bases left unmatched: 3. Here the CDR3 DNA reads TGTGCCAGTACTAGCGGGTTTCAAGAGACCCAGTACTTC. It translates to CASTSGFQETQYF.

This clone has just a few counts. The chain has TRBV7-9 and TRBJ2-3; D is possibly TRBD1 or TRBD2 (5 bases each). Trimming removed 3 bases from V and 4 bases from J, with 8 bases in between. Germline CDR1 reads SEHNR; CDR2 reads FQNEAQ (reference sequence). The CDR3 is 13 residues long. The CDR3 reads CASSLGVPDTQYF. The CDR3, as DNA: TGTGCCAGCAGCTTGGGGGTCCCAGATACGCAGTATTTT.

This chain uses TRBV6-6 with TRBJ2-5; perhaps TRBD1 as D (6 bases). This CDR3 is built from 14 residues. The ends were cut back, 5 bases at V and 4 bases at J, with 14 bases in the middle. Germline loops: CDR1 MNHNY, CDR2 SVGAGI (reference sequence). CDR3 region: CASSLQGHGETQYF. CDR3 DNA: TGTGCCAGCAGTCTACAGGGTCATGGAGAGACCCAGTACTTC.

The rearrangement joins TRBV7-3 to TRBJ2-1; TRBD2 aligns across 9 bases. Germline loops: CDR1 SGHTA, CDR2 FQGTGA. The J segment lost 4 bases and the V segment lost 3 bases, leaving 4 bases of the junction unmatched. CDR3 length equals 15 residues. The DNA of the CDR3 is TGTGCCAGCAGCTTTCCTAGCGGGGATTACAATGAGCAGTTCTTC. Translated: CASSFPSGDYNEQFF.

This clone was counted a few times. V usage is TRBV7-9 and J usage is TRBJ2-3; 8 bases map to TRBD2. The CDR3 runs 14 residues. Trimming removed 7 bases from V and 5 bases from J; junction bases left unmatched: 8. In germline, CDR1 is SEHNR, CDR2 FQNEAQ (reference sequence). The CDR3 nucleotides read TGTGCCAGCACAATGAGCGGGAGCCGAGATACGCAGTATTTT. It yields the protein CASTMSGSRDTQYF.

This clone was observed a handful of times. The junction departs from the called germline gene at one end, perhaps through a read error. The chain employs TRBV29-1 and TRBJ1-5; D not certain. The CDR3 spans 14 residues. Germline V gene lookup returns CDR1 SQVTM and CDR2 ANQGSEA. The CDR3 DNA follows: TGCAGCGTTGAAGTCGAGGGTAGCGATCAGCCCCAGCATTTT. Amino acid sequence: CSVEVEGSDQPQHF.

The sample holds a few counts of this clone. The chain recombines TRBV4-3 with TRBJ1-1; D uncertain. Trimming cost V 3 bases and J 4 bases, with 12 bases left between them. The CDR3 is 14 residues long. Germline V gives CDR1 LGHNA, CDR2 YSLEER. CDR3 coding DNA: TGCGCCAGCAGCCACAGCCTCGGGGTCACTGAAGCTTTCTTT. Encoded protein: CASSHSLGVTEAFF.

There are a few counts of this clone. The CDR3 region is CASSITEFKTQYF. The CDR3 DNA reads TGTGCCAGCAGTATAACAGAGTTTAAGACCCAGTACTTC. The chain links TRBV2 to TRBJ2-5; D not resolved. Germline lookup yields CDR1 SNHLY and CDR2 FYNNEI. The CDR3 is made up of 13 amino acids. V dropped 5 bases and J dropped 6 bases, with 13 bases sitting between them.

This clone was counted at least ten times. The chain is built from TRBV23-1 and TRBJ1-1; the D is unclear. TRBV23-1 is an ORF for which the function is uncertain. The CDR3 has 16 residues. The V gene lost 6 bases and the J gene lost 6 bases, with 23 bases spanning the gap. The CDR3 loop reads CASSRPRTELWAEAFF. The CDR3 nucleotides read TGCGCCAGCAGCCGCCCGAGAACAGAACTTTGGGCTGAAGCTTTCTTT.

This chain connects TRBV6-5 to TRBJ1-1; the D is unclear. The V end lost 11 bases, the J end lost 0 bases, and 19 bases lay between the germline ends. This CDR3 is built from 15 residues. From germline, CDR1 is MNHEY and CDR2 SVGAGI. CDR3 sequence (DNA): TGTGCCGCCCGTCGGCACAGTGAAATGAACACTGAAGCTTTCTTT. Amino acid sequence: CAARRHSEMNTEAFF.

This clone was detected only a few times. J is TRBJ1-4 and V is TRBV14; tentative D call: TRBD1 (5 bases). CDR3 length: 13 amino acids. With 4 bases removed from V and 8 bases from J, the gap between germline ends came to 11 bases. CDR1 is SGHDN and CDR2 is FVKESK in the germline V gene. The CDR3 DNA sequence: TGTGCCAGCAGCCCAAGGGGTAGGGAAAAACTGTTTTTT. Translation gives CASSPRGREKLFF.